This T cell receptor beta chain was sequenced in a study of blood T cell repertoires in COVID-19. In the study overall: Acute and convalescent COVID-19 samples came from the United States, Italy and Spain. PBMCs, B-cell-depleted T cells, or T cells were the source of the cDNA or gDNA that made up the material.

While infection was still active, Seattle patients were enrolled and then followed longitudinally. In this sample, this clone turned up once. This CDR3 region has 14 residues. Germline lookup yields CDR1 LNHDA and CDR2 SQIVND (reference sequence). V shed 7 bases and J shed 4 bases, with 11 bases lying between them. In the authors' methods: By means of reference gene primer amplification, nucleated cell counts were estimated. Assay used: immunoSEQ multiplex PCR; TCRdb lists only in-frame clones, some missing. From that table come the V and J calls and clone size; the DNA was used to work out D and trimming. In the table there are around 60,000 clones, roughly 72% of which are singletons.

J is TRBJ1-6 and V is TRBV19; the D is unclear. Sequencing used peripheral blood. The receptor's source is a woman aged 70 to 79 with COVID-19, enrolled during active disease. The CDR3 DNA sequence: TGTGCCAGTATCGCGCGGGCTTATAATTCACCCCTCCACTTT. Protein: CASIARAYNSPLHF.